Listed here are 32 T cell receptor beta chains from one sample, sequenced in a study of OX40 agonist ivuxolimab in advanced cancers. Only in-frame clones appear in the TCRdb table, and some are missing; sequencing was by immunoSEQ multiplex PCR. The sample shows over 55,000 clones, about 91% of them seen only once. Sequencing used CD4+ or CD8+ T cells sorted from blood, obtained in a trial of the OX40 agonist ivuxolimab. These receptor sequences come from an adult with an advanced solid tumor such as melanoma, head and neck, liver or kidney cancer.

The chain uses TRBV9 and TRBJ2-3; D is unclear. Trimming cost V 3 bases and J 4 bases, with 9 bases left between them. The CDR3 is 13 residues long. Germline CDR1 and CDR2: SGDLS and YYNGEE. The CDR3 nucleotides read TGTGCCAGCAGCGCCTCCCACCCAGATACGCAGTATTTT. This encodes CASSASHPDTQYF.

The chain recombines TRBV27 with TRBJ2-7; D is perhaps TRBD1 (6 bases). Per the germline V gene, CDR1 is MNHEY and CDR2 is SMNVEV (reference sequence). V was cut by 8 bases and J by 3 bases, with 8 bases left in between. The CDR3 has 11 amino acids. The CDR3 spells CASGTSYEQYF. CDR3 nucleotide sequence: TGTGCCAGCGGGACAAGCTACGAGCAGTACTTC.

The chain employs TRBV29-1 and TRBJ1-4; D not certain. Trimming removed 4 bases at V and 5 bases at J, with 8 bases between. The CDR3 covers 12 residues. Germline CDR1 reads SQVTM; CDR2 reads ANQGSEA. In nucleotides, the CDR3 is TGCAGCGTTGTGGCGGAGAATGAAAAACTGTTTTTT. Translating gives CSVVAENEKLFF.

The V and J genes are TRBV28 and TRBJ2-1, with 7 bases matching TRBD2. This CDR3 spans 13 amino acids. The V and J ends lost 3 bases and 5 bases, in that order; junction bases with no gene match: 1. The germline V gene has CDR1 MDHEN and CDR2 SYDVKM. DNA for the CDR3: TGTGCCAGCAGTTTGCGGGAGAACAATGAGCAGTTCTTC. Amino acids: CASSLRENNEQFF. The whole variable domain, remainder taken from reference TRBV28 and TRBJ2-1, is DVKVTQSSRYLVKRTGEKVFLECVQDMDHENMFWYRQDPGLGLRLIYFSYDVKMKEKGDIPEGYSVSREKKERFSLILESASTNQTSMYLCASSLRENNEQFFGPGTRLTVL.

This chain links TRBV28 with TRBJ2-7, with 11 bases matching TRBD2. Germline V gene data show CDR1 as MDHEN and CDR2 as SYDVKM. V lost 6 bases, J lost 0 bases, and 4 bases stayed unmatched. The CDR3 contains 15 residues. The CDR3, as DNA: TGTGCCAGCAGACCGACTAGCGGGGTCTCCTACGAGCAGTACTTC. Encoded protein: CASRPTSGVSYEQYF.

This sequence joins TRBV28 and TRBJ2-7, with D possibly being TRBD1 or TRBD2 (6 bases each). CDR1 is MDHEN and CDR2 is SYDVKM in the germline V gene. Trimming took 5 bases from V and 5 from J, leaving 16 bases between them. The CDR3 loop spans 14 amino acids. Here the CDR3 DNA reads TGTGCCAGCAGTGCCTCGGGGGCGCTCGACGAGCAGTACTTC. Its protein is CASSASGALDEQYF.

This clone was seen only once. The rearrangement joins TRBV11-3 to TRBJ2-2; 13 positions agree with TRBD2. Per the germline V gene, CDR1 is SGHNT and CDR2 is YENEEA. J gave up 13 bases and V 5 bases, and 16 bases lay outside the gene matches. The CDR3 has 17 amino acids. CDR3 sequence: CASSPRGTSGTHGPLFF. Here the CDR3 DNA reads TGTGCCAGCAGCCCAAGAGGGACTAGCGGGACCCACGGTCCGCTGTTTTTT.

The CDR3 sequence: CASSYSSLSSYNEQFF. In nucleotides, the CDR3 is TGTGCCAGCAGTTACTCTTCCCTGAGCTCCTACAATGAGCAGTTCTTC. The chain joins TRBV6-5 to TRBJ2-1; D is unresolved. Germline loops: CDR1 MNHEY, CDR2 SVGAGI. Trimming removed 0 bases at V and 0 bases at J, with 9 bases between. This CDR3 is 16 amino acids long.

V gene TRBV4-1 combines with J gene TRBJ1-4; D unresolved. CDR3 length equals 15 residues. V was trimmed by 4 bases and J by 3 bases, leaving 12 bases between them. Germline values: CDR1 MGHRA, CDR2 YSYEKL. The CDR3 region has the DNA TGCGCCAGCAGCCCAAGACGCGGTTCTAATGAAAAACTGTTTTTT. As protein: CASSPRRGSNEKLFF.

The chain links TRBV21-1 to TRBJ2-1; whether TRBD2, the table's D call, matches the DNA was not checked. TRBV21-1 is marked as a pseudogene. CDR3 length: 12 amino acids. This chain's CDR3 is CASSKKNWEQFF. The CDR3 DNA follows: TGTGCCAGCAGCAAAAAGAACTGGGAGCAGTTCTTC.

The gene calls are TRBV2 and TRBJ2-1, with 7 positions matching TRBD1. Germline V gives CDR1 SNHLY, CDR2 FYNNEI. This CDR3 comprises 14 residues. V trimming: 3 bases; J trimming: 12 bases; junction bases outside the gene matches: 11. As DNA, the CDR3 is TGTGCCAGCAGTGACAGGGGGTCTGTTTTAGTGCAGTTCTTC. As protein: CASSDRGSVLVQFF.

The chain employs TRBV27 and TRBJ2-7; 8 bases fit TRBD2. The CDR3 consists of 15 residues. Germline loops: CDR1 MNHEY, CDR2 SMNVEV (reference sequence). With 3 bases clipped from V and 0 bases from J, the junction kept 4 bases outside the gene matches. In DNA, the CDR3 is TGTGCCAGCAGTTTCACTAGCGGCAGCTCCTACGAGCAGTACTTC. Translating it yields CASSFTSGSSYEQYF.

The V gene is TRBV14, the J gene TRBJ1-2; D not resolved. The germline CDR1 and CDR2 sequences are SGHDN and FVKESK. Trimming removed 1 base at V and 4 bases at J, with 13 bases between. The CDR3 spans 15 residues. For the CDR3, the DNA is TGTGCCAGCAGCCAAGTTTTGGGAGTTTCCTATGGCTACACCTTC. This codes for CASSQVLGVSYGYTF.

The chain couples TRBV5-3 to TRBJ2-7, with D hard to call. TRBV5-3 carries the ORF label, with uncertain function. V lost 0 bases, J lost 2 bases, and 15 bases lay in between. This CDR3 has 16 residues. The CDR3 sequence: CARSLVHKPTAYEQYF. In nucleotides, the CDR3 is TGTGCCAGAAGCTTGGTACATAAACCTACAGCCTACGAGCAGTACTTC.

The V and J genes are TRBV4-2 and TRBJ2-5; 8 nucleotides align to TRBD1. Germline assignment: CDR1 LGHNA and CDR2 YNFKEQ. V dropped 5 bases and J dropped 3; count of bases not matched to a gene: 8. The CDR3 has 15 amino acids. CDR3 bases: TGTGCCAGCAGCTTGGGACAGACAGGGGAAGAGACCCAGTACTTC. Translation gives CASSLGQTGEETQYF.

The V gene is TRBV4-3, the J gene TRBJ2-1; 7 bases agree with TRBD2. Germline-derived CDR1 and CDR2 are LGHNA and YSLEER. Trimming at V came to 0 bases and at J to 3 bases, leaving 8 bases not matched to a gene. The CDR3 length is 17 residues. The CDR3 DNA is TGCGCCAGCAGCCAAGATTATGGGGGGGGAGTCTACAATGAGCAGTTCTTC. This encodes CASSQDYGGGVYNEQFF.

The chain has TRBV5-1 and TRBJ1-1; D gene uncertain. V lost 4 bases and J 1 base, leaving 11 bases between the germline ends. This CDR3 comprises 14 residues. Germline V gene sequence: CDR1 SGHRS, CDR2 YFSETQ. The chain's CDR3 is CASSPADGNTEAFF. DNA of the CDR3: TGCGCCAGCAGCCCCGCTGATGGGAACACTGAAGCTTTCTTT.

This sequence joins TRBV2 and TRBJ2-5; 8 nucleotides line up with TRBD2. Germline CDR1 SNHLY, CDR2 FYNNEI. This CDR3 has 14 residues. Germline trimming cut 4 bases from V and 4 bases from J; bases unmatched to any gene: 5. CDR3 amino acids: CASSGSGSGETQYF. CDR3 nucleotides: TGTGCCAGCAGTGGAAGCGGGAGCGGAGAGACCCAGTACTTC. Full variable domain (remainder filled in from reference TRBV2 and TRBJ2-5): EPEVTQTPSHQVTQMGQEVILRCVPISNHLYFYWYRQILGQKVEFLVSFYNNEISEKSEIFDDQFSVERPDGSNFTLKIRSTKLEDSAMYFCASSGSGSGETQYFGPGTRLLVL.

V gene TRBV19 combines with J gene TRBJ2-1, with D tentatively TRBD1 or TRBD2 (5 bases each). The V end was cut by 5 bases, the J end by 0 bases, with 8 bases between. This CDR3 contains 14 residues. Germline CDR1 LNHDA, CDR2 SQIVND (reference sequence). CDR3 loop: CASSAGSSYNEQFF. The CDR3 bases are TGTGCCAGTAGTGCAGGGAGCTCCTACAATGAGCAGTTCTTC.

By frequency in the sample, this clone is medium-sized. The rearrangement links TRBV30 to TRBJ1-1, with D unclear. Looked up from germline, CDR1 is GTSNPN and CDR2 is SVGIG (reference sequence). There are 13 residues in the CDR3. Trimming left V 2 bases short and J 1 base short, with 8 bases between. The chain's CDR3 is CAWSWQPNTEAFF. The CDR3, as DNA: TGTGCCTGGAGTTGGCAACCGAACACTGAAGCTTTCTTT. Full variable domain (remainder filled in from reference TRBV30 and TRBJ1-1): SQTIHQWPATLVQPVGSPLSLECTVEGTSNPNLYWYRQAAGRGLQLLFYSVGIGQISSEVPQNLSASRPQDRQFILSSKKLLLSDSGFYLCAWSWQPNTEAFFGQGTRLTVV.

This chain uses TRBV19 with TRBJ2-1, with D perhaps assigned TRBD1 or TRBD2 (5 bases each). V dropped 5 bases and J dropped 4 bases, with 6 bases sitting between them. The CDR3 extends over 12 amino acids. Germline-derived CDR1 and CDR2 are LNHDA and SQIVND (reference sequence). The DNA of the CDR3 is TGTGCCAGTAGTTGGGGGTACAATGAGCAGTTCTTC. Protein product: CASSWGYNEQFF.

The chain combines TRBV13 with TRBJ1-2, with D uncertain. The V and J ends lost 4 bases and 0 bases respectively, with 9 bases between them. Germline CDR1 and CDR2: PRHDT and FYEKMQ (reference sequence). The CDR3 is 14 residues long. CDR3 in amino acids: CASSSRTANYGYTF. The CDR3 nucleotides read TGTGCCAGCAGCTCAAGGACTGCTAACTATGGCTACACCTTC.

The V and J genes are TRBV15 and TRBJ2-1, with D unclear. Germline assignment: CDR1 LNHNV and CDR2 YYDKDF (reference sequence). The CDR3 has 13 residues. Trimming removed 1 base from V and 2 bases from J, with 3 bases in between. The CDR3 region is CATSRVPYNEQFF. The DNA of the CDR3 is TGTGCCACCAGCAGAGTTCCCTACAATGAGCAGTTCTTC.

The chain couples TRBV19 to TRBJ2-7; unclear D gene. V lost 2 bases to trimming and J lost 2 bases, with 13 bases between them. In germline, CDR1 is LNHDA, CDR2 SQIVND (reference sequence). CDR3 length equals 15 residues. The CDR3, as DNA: TGTGCCAGTAGTATAATGAGGACGGGCGCCTACGAGCAGTACTTC. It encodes CASSIMRTGAYEQYF.

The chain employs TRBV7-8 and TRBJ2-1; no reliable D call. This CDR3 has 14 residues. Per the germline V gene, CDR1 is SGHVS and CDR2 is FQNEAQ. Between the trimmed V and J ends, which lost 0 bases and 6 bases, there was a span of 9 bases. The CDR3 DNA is TGTGCCAGCAGCTTAGCCGGCCCCGGCAATGAGCAGTTCTTC. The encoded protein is CASSLAGPGNEQFF.

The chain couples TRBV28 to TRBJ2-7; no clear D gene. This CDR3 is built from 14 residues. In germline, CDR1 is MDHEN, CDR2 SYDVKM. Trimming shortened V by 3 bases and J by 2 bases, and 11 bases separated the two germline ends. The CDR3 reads CASSLQRYTYEQYF. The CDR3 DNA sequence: TGTGCCAGCAGTTTGCAGCGATATACCTACGAGCAGTACTTC.

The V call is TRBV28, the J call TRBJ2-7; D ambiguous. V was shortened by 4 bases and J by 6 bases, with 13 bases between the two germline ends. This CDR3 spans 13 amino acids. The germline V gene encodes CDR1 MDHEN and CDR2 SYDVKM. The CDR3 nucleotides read TGTGCCAGCAGTTGGCCCTATCTCCCCGAGCAGTACTTC. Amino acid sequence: CASSWPYLPEQYF.

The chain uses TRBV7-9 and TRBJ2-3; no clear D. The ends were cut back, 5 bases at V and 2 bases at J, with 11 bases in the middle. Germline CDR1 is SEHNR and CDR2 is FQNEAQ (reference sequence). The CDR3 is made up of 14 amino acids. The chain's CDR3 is CASSPWSLTDTQYF. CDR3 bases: TGTGCCAGCAGCCCTTGGTCCCTCACAGATACGCAGTATTTT. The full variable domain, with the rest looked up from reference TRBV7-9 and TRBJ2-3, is DTGVSQNPRHKITKRGQNVTFRCDPISEHNRLYWYRQTLGQGPEFLTYFQNEAQLEKSRLLSDRFSAERPKGSFSTLEIQRTEQGDSAMYLCASSPWSLTDTQYFGPGTRLTVL.

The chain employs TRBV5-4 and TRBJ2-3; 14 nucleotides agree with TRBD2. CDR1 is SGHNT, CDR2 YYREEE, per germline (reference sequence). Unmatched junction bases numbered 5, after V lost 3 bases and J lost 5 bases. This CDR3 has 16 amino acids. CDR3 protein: CASSWGLAGEVDTQYF. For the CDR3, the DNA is TGTGCCAGCAGCTGGGGACTAGCGGGAGAAGTAGATACGCAGTATTTT.

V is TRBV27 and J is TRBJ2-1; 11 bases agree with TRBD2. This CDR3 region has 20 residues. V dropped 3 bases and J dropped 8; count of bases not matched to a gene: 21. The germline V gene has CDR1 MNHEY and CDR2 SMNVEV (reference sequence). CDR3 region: CASSFFPTPTTSGSGDEQFF. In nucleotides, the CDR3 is TGTGCCAGCAGTTTTTTCCCCACTCCCACTACTAGCGGGAGCGGTGATGAGCAGTTCTTC.

The CDR3 DNA reads as TGTGCCAGCCCCCCCCCTGGACAGGGGGAGTCCAATGAGCAGTTCTTC. Translating it yields CASPPPGQGESNEQFF. The chain uses TRBV5-5 and TRBJ2-1; 10 nucleotides match TRBD1. CDR3 size: 16 residues. Germline values: CDR1 SGHKS, CDR2 YYEKEE (reference sequence). J lost 6 bases, V lost 7 bases, and 13 bases had no gene match.

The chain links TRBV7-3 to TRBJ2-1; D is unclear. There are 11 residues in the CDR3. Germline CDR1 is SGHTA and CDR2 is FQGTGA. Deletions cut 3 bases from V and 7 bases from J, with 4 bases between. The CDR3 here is CASSLGNEQFF. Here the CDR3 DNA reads TGTGCCAGCAGCTTGGGGAATGAGCAGTTCTTC.